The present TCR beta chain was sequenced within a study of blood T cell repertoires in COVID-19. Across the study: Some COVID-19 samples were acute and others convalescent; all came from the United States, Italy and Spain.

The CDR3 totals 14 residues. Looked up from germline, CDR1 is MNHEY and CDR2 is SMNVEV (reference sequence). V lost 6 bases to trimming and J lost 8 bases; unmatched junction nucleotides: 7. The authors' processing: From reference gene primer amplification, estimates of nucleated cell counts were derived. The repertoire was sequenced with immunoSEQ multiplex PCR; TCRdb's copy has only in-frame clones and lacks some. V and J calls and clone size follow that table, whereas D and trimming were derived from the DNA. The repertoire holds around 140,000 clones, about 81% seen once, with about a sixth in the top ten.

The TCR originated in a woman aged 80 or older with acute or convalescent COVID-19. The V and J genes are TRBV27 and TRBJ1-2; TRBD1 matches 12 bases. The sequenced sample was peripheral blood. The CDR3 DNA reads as TGTGCCAGCAGCTCCGGGACAGGGGGCGACGGCTACACCTTC. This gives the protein CASSSGTGGDGYTF.